The present TCR beta chain was sequenced within a study of T cell clonality in common variable immunodeficiency. The assay was immunoSEQ multiplex PCR, and TCRdb's table has in-frame clones only and misses some. Reported are about 15,000 clones; the ten largest clones contain around 4.7%. A note on this clone: Its antigen is still unknown. The read ends 3 residues before the CDR3 terminus; that terminus is restored from the germline J gene.

General study results and limits: In common variable immunodeficiency, TCR beta chains reportedly carried fewer deletions and N-nucleotide insertions. What drives increased CVID clonality needs T cell subpopulation sequencing. TCRbeta clonality was increased in CVID versus healthy controls.

CVID subjects had received replacement immunoglobulin for at least one year. The CDR3 runs to 14 residues. CDR1 and CDR2 (germline): SEHNR, FQNEAQ (reference sequence). Deletions cut 7 bases from V and 3 bases from J, with 12 bases between. J is TRBJ1-4 and V is TRBV7-9; a possible D gene is TRBD1 (5 bases). The receptor was derived from a human donor with common variable immunodeficiency. Sequences were obtained from peripheral blood mononuclear cells. The CDR3 DNA, read in part, is TGTGCCAGCATGCGGGGGACGTCTAATGAAAAA. It is translated as CASMRGTSNEK. The entire CDR3 reads CASMRGTSNEKLFF.